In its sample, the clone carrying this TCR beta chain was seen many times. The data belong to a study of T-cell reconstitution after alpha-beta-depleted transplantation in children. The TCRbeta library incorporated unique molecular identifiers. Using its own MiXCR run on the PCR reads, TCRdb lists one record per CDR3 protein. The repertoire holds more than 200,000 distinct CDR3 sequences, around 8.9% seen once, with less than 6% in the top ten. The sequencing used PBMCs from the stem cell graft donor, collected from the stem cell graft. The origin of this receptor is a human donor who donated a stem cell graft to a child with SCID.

The CDR3 region has the DNA TGTGCCAGCAGCTTAGCGCTAACAGGGGGCTACGAGCAGTACTTC. It codes for CASSLALTGGYEQYF. This sequence joins TRBV7-9 and TRBJ2-7; 8 bases are a match to TRBD1. V lost 0 bases and J lost 3; bases outside the gene matches: 4. There are 15 residues in the CDR3. Germline CDR1 is SEHNR and CDR2 is FQNEAQ (reference sequence).